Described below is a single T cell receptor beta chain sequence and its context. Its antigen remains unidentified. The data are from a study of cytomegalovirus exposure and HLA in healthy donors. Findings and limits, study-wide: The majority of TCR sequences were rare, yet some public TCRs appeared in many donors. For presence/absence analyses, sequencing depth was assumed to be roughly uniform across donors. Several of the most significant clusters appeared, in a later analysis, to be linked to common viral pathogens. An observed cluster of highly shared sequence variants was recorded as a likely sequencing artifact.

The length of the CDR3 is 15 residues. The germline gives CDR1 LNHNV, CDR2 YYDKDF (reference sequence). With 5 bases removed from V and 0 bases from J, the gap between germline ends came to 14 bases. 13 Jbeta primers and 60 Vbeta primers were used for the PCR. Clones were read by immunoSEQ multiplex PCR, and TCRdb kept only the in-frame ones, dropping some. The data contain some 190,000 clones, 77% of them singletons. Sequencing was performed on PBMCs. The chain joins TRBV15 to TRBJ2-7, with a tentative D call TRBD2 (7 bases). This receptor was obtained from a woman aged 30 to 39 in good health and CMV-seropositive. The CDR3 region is CATSLLGGPSYEQYF. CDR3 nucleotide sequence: TGTGCCACCAGCCTCTTGGGGGGGCCCTCCTACGAGCAGTACTTC.